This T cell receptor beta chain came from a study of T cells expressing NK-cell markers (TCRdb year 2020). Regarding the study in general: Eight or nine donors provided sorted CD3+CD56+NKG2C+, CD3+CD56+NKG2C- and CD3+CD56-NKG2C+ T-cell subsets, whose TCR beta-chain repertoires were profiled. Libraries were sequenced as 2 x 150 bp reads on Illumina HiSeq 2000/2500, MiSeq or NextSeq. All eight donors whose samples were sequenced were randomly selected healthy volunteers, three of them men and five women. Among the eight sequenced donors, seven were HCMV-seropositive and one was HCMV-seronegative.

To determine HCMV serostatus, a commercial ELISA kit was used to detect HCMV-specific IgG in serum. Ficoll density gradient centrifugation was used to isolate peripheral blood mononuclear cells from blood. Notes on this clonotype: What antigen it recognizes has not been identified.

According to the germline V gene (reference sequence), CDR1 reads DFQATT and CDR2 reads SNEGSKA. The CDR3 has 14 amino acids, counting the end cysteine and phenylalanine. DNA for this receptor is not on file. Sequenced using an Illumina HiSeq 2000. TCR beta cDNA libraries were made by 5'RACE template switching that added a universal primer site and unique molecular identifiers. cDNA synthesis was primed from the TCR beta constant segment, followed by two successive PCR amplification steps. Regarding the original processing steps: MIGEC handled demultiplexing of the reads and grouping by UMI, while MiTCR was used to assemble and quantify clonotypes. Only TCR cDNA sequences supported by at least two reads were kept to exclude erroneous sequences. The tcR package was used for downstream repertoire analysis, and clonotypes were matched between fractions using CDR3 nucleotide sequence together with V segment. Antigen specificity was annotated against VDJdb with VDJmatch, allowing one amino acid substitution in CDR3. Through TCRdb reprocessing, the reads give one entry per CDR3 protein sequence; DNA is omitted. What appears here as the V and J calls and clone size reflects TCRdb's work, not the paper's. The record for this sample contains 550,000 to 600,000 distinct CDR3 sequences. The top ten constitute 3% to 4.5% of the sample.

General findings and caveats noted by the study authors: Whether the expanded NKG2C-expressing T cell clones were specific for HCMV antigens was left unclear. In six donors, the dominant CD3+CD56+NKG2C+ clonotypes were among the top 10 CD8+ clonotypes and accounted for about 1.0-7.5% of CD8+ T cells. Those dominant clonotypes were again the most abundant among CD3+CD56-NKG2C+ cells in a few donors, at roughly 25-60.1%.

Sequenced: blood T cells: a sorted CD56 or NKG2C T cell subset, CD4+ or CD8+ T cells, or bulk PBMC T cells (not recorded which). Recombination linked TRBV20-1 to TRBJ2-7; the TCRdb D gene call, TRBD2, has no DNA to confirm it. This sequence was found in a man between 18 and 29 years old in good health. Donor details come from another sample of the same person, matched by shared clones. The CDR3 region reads CSASGSRRDYEQYF.